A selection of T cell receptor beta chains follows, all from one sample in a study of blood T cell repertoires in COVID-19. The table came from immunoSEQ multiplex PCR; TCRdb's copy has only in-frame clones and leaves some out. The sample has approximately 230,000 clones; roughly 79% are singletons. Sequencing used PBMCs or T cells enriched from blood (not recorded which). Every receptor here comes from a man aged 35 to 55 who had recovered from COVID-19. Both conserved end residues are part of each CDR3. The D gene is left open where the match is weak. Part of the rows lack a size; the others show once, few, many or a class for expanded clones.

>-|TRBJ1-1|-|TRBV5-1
CASSLGTVTTEAFF
TGCGCCAGCAGCTTGGGGACAGTAACCACTGAAGCTTTCTTT
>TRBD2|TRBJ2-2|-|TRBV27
CATYSGRDTGELFF
TGTGCCACCTATAGCGGGAGAGACACCGGGGAGCTGTTTTTT
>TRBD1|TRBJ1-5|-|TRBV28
CASSFDPGQRGLQPQHF
TGTGCCAGCAGTTTTGACCCGGGACAAAGGGGGCTCCAGCCCCAGCATTTT
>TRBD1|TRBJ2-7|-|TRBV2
CASRADRAYEQYF
TGTGCCAGCAGAGCGGACAGGGCTTACGAGCAGTACTTC
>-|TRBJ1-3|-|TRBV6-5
CASSYPVGAGNTIYF
TGTGCCAGCAGTTATCCTGTGGGCGCTGGAAACACCATATATTTT
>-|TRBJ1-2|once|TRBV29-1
CSVTRQAPGYGYTF
TGCAGCGTTACCCGACAGGCCCCTGGCTATGGCTACACCTTC
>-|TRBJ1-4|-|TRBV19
CASSINRRSVFF
TGTGCCAGTAGTATAAACCGACGGAGCGTGTTTTTT
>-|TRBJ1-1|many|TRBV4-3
CASSPGGGSNTEAFF
TGCGCCAGCAGCCCCGGTGGGGGGTCTAACACTGAAGCTTTCTTT
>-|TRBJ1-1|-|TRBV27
CASSLLQQGTSEAFF
TGTGCCAGCAGTTTACTTCAGCAGGGCACATCTGAAGCTTTCTTT
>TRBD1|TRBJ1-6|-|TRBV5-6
CASSLALTGSNNSPLHF
TGTGCCAGCAGCTTGGCGCTGACAGGGAGTAACAATTCACCCCTCCACTTT
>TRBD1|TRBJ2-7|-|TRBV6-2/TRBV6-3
CASSYSTPGQGPLVPSYEQYF
TGTGCCAGCAGTTACTCTACTCCGGGACAGGGCCCATTAGTCCCTTCCTACGAGCAGTACTTC
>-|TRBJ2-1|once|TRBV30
CAWSARGEQFF
TGTGCCTGGAGTGCCCGAGGTGAGCAGTTCTTC
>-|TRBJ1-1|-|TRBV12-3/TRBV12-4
CASSFREAFF
TGTGCCAGCAGTTTCCGTGAAGCTTTCTTT
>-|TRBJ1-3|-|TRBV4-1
CASSHLQGTGNTIYF
TGCGCCAGCAGCCACCTACAGGGCACTGGAAACACCATATATTTT
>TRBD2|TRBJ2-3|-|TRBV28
CASSLEGTSETDTQYF
TGTGCCAGCAGTTTAGAGGGGACTAGCGAAACAGATACGCAGTATTTT
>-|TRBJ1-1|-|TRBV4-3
CASSLAIGALNTEAFF
TGCGCCAGCAGCCTCGCTATAGGGGCTCTAAACACTGAAGCTTTCTTT
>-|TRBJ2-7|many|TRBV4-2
CASSVDSTISEQYF
TGTGCCAGCAGCGTCGACTCCACCATCTCCGAGCAGTACTTC
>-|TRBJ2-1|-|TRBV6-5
CASSYSAGDNNEQFF
TGTGCCAGCAGTTACTCGGCAGGGGACAACAATGAGCAGTTCTTC
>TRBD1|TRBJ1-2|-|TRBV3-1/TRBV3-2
CASRYTGGDGYTF
TGTGCCAGCAGATACACAGGGGGGGATGGCTACACCTTC
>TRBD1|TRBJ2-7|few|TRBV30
CAWIDRGHEQYF
TGTGCCTGGATAGACAGGGGCCACGAGCAGTACTTC
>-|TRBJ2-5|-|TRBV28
CASRERGETQYF
TGTGCCTCGCGTGAAAGGGGGGAGACCCAGTACTTC
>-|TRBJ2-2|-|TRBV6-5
CASSYGGALDTGELFF
TGTGCCAGCAGTTACGGGGGGGCGTTGGACACCGGGGAGCTGTTTTTT
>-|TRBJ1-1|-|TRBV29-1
CSGVGTSADTEAFF
TGCAGCGGAGTTGGTACGTCGGCGGACACTGAAGCTTTCTTT
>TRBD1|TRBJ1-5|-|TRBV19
CASSRDRGGNQPQHF
TGTGCCAGTAGTAGGGACAGGGGTGGTAATCAGCCCCAGCATTTT
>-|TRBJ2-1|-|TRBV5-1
CASSLELYNEQFF
TGCGCCAGCAGCTTGGAGCTTTACAATGAGCAGTTCTTC
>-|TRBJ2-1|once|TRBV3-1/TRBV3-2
CASSRFIADEQFF
TGTGCCAGCAGCCGCTTCATTGCGGATGAGCAGTTCTTC
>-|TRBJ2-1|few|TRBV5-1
CASSLAPEDYYNEQFF
TGCGCCAGCAGCTTGGCCCCGGAAGACTACTACAATGAGCAGTTCTTC
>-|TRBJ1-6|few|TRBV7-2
CASSLEAGGNNSPLHF
TGTGCCAGCAGCTTAGAGGCAGGAGGGAATAATTCACCCCTCCACTTT